The 24 T cell receptor beta chains below all came from one sample that was sequenced in a study of beta chain features in type 1 diabetes. Study results and caveats: TCRB CDR3 length was moderately but significantly reduced in all four CD4+ subsets of Type 1 diabetes patients.

The investigators reverse transcribed all of the isolated RNA, so they sequenced expressed TCRB transcripts. Profiling relied on immunoSEQ multiplex PCR, and the TCRdb table lists in-frame clones only, not all of them. The sample lists 160,000 or so clones; around 9.7% were seen once. These TCRs are of unknown antigen specificity. The sample comprised central memory CD4+ T cells from blood. These receptors all stem from a woman aged 25 to 39 with type 1 diabetes.

The rearrangement uses TRBV15 and TRBJ1-2; 9 bases map to TRBD1. Germline V CDR1 and CDR2: LNHNV, YYDKDF (reference sequence). V shed 6 bases and J 3 bases; nucleotides not matched to a gene: 11. The length of the CDR3 is 16 residues. The chain's CDR3 is CATSIGTGLPHYGYTF. DNA for the CDR3: TGTGCCACCAGTATCGGGACAGGGCTCCCGCACTATGGCTACACCTTC.

The chain uses TRBV2 and TRBJ1-4, with a weak D call TRBD1 (6 bases). The V gene lost 6 bases and the J gene lost 4 bases, with 15 bases spanning the gap. This CDR3 spans 15 amino acids. Looked up from germline, CDR1 is SNHLY and CDR2 is FYNNEI. In DNA, the CDR3 is TGTGCCAGCAGGGTTCGGGACAACCTTAATGAAAAACTGTTTTTT. It specifies CASRVRDNLNEKLFF.

The gene calls are TRBV27 and TRBJ2-4; 12 bases line up with TRBD2. The CDR3 length is 17 residues. Germline V gene sequence: CDR1 MNHEY, CDR2 SMNVEV (reference sequence). V shed 4 bases and J 4 bases; nucleotides not matched to a gene: 8. This CDR3 is CASSSIGLAGRKNIQYF. In nucleotides, the CDR3 is TGTGCCAGCAGTTCAATCGGACTAGCGGGGCGAAAAAACATTCAGTACTTC.

This clone came up a few times. The CDR3 loop reads CASSLSTQRGNIQYF. CDR3 sequence (DNA): TGCGCCAGCAGTTTGTCTACCCAGCGGGGAAACATTCAGTACTTC. The chain uses TRBV5-1 and TRBJ2-4, with 7 bases identical to TRBD2. With 5 bases clipped from V and 6 bases from J, the junction kept 11 bases outside the gene matches. The CDR3 covers 15 residues. Germline V CDR1 and CDR2: SGHRS, YFSETQ.

The chain couples TRBV13 to TRBJ2-2, with 9 bases aligning to TRBD1. The junction had 2 bases not matched to a gene; V was cut back by 3 bases and J by 3 bases. CDR1 PRHDT and CDR2 FYEKMQ come from the germline V gene (reference sequence). This CDR3 comprises 15 residues. The CDR3 bases are TGTGCCAGCAGCTTCCGGGACAGGGACACCGGGGAGCTGTTTTTT. The encoded protein is CASSFRDRDTGELFF. Full variable domain (rest looked up from reference TRBV13 and TRBJ2-2): AAGVIQSPRHLIKEKRETATLKCYPIPRHDTVYWYQQGPGQDPQFLISFYEKMQSDKGSIPDRFSAQQFSDYHSELNMSSLELGDSALYFCASSFRDRDTGELFFGEGSRLTVL.

This clone was seen only a few times. V and J are TRBV7-9 and TRBJ2-7; tentatively, D is TRBD1 (5 bases). This CDR3 region has 16 residues. Trimming cost V 1 base and J 5 bases, with 18 bases left between them. CDR1 SEHNR and CDR2 FQNEAQ come from the germline V gene (reference sequence). The CDR3 nucleotides read TGTGCCAGCAGCTTAGGGGGCAGCCGTTCTCTCCACGAGCAGTACTTC. Residues: CASSLGGSRSLHEQYF.

The rearrangement uses TRBV15 and TRBJ1-1; 7 bases are shared with TRBD1. Germline-derived CDR1 and CDR2 are LNHNV and YYDKDF (reference sequence). CDR3 length: 15 amino acids. Losses at the gene ends were 8 bases for V and 0 bases for J; bases not matched to a gene: 9. The CDR3 DNA is TGTGCCACCTTCCAGGGGGATGGAATGAACACTGAAGCTTTCTTT. Amino acids: CATFQGDGMNTEAFF.

This clone has more than one count but fewer than ten. The chain has TRBV9 and TRBJ1-2, with D maybe TRBD1 (6 bases). CDR1 SGDLS and CDR2 YYNGEE come from the germline V gene. The CDR3 extends over 14 amino acids. Trimming removed 3 bases at V and 8 bases at J, with 17 bases between. This CDR3 is CASSEVQGMGGYTF. The CDR3, as DNA: TGTGCCAGCAGCGAAGTCCAGGGGATGGGAGGCTACACCTTC. The complete variable domain, with remaining parts taken from reference TRBV9 and TRBJ1-2, reads DSGVTQTPKHLITATGQRVTLRCSPRSGDLSVYWYQQSLDQGLQFLIQYYNGEERAKGNILERFSAQQFPDLHSELNLSSLELGDSALYFCASSEVQGMGGYTFGSGTRLTVV.

The chain recombines TRBV29-1 with TRBJ2-2, with 7 bases aligning to TRBD1. With 7 bases clipped from V and 0 bases from J, the junction kept 5 bases outside the gene matches. CDR3 length: 14 residues. Germline CDR1 is SQVTM and CDR2 is ANQGSEA. CDR3 protein: CSGRQGPNTGELFF. For the CDR3, the DNA is TGCAGCGGTCGACAGGGACCGAACACCGGGGAGCTGTTTTTT.

This chain uses TRBV4-1 with TRBJ2-4; no reliable D call. The CDR3 runs to 16 residues. V was trimmed by 2 bases and J by 3 bases, leaving 14 bases between them. Germline assignment: CDR1 MGHRA and CDR2 YSYEKL. The CDR3 coding sequence is TGCGCCAGCAGCCAAAGCGCTGCTACAAGCAAAAACATTCAGTACTTC. This translates into CASSQSAATSKNIQYF.

Here the CDR3 reads CASSPQGREGRNEQFF. CDR3 sequence (DNA): TGTGCCAGCTCACCACAGGGGCGGGAGGGCCGAAATGAGCAGTTCTTC. The gene calls are TRBV18 and TRBJ2-1, with TRBD2 matching 9 bases. J lost 7 bases, V lost 1 base, and 8 bases had no gene match. The CDR3 consists of 16 residues. Per the germline V gene, CDR1 is KGHSH and CDR2 is LQKENI.

The J gene is TRBJ1-5, the V gene TRBV1; the table's D call TRBD1 went unverified against the DNA. TRBV1 is assigned pseudogene status. The CDR3 sequence is 15 residues long. The chain's CDR3 is CTSSPPQTGPCPQHF. The CDR3 DNA reads TGCACCAGCAGCCCCCCCCAGACAGGACCGTGCCCCCAGCATTTT.

V usage is TRBV5-1 and J usage is TRBJ2-5, with TRBD1 matching over 9 bases. V lost 6 bases and J lost 5; bases outside the gene matches: 8. Germline-derived CDR1 and CDR2 are SGHRS and YFSETQ. CDR3 length: 14 residues. In DNA form, the CDR3 reads TGCGCCAGCAATCTGGGAACAGGGGGCGAGACCCAGTACTTC. Translated, it gives CASNLGTGGETQYF.

This clone was detected a few times. The chain joins TRBV6-5 to TRBJ2-7, with TRBD1 identical over 8 bases. The CDR3 length is 15 residues. In germline, CDR1 is MNHEY, CDR2 SVGAGI. V lost 9 bases, J lost 2 bases, and 12 bases stayed unmatched. The DNA for the CDR3 is TGTGCCAGTTCCTCCCCCGGGACAGGACCCTACGAGCAGTACTTC. As protein: CASSSPGTGPYEQYF.

In its sample, this clone was seen a few times. The chain is built from TRBV28 and TRBJ2-2; D call uncertain. This CDR3 has 17 residues. Between the trimmed V and J ends, which lost 5 bases and 0 bases, there was a span of 16 bases. Per the germline V gene, CDR1 is MDHEN and CDR2 is SYDVKM. The DNA of the CDR3 is TGTGCCAGCAGTAACATGGGCAGGCGATCGAACACCGGGGAGCTGTTTTTT. It specifies CASSNMGRRSNTGELFF.

The table lists this clone with a few counts. This rearrangement joins TRBV29-1 to TRBJ2-5; 7 bases are shared with TRBD1. J gave up 1 base and V 6 bases, and 8 bases lay outside the gene matches. CDR3 size: 14 residues. Germline CDR1 reads SQVTM; CDR2 reads ANQGSEA. The CDR3 sequence: CSVYPGDSQETQYF. The CDR3 bases are TGCAGCGTGTACCCTGGGGACAGCCAAGAGACCCAGTACTTC.

The gene calls are TRBV2 and TRBJ2-1; TRBD2 matches at 11 bases. Trimming cost V 8 bases and J 6 bases; bases outside gene matches: 9. Germline CDR1 reads SNHLY; CDR2 reads FYNNEI. This CDR3 has 15 residues. The DNA of the CDR3 is TGTGCCAGCCTGATCCTAGCGGGAGGTTCCAATGAGCAGTTCTTC. Protein product: CASLILAGGSNEQFF.

The chain couples TRBV9 to TRBJ2-1; D gene unclear. Trimming cost V 0 bases and J 9 bases, with 13 bases left between them. The CDR3 is 14 residues long. CDR1 SGDLS and CDR2 YYNGEE come from the germline V gene. CDR3: CASSVASRASEQFF. The CDR3 coding sequence is TGTGCCAGCAGCGTAGCCTCCCGTGCGAGTGAGCAGTTCTTC.

Only a few counts were recorded for this clone. The rearrangement joins TRBV7-9 to TRBJ2-7; D gene unclear. Germline CDR1 SEHNR, CDR2 FQNEAQ (reference sequence). V lost 3 bases to trimming and J lost 2 bases, with 5 bases between them. This CDR3 is 12 amino acids long. The CDR3 nucleotides read TGTGCCAGCAGCTTCAGCGCCTACGAGCAGTACTTC. Protein sequence: CASSFSAYEQYF.

The CDR3 nucleotides are TGCGCCAGCAGCCAGCGCGGACAGATTGGCACTGAAGCTTTCTTT. Protein sequence: CASSQRGQIGTEAFF. This chain links TRBV4-1 with TRBJ1-1, with D perhaps matching TRBD1 (6 bases). The germline V gene has CDR1 MGHRA and CDR2 YSYEKL. Between the trimmed V and J ends, which lost 3 bases and 4 bases, there was a span of 15 bases. The CDR3 has 15 amino acids.

The chain employs TRBV5-1 and TRBJ2-1; the D gene is possibly TRBD2 (5 bases). CDR3 length: 13 residues. The V and J ends lost 4 bases and 9 bases respectively, with 14 bases between them. CDR1 and CDR2 from the germline V gene are SGHRS and YFSETQ. The CDR3 spells CASSPFGVTEQFF. DNA for the CDR3: TGCGCCAGCAGCCCTTTCGGGGTTACTGAGCAGTTCTTC.

This clone was counted a few times. Additional DNA sequences in this sample encode the identical CDR3. The chain recombines TRBV7-3 with TRBJ2-7; 8 nucleotides line up with TRBD1. J lost 3 bases, V lost 3 bases, and 1 base had no gene match. The CDR3 loop spans 13 amino acids. In germline, CDR1 is SGHTA, CDR2 FQGTGA. CDR3 in amino acids: CASSLGTGYEQYF. The CDR3 DNA reads as TGTGCCAGCAGCTTGGGGACAGGCTACGAGCAGTACTTC.

The chain uses TRBV4-2 and TRBJ1-2; D ambiguous. The CDR3 is 16 residues long. The V end was cut by 0 bases, the J end by 4 bases, with 15 bases between. Germline V CDR1 and CDR2: LGHNA, YNFKEQ. In DNA form, the CDR3 reads TGTGCCAGCAGCCAAGATCGGATGCCACAGACCTATGGCTACACCTTC. Its translation is CASSQDRMPQTYGYTF.

This clone was counted a few times. The rearrangement joins TRBV5-1 to TRBJ2-2, with 9 bases matching TRBD1. The CDR3 contains 16 residues. J lost 7 bases, V lost 4 bases, and 11 bases had no gene match. CDR1 SGHRS and CDR2 YFSETQ come from the germline V gene. CDR3 loop: CASSRTGAQAGGELFF. The CDR3 DNA follows: TGCGCCAGCAGCCGGACAGGGGCCCAAGCCGGCGGGGAGCTGTTTTTT.